These 27 T cell receptor beta chains were sequenced from one sample in a study. MiXCR, applied by TCRdb to the RT-PCR reads, yields one record per CDR3 protein. The sample shows more than 600,000 distinct CDR3 sequences, approximately 14% of them seen only once. The sequenced sample consisted of memory CD4+ T cells from blood. The receptors derive from a female donor in good health, serving as a healthy control.

There are many counts of this clonotype. The CDR3 coding sequence is TGTGCCATCAGTGTGCAGGCCGATATCTCCTACGAGCAGTACTTC. It yields the protein CAISVQADISYEQYF. The gene calls are TRBV10-3 and TRBJ2-7; D gene unclear. Germline assignment: CDR1 ENHRY and CDR2 SYGVKD. V lost 4 bases and J lost 0, with 13 bases in between. The CDR3 covers 15 residues.

A word on this clonotype: A much larger clone lies one base from this, so it may be a read error. The rearrangement joins TRBV6-1 to TRBJ2-2; no definite D call. The CDR3 is 12 amino acids. CDR1 and CDR2 (germline): MNHNS, SASEGT. V gave up 7 bases and J gave up 1 base, with 4 bases separating them. CDR3 residues: CASMENTGELFF. The CDR3 coding sequence is TGTGCCAGCATGGAGAACACCGGGGAGCTGTTTTTT.

This clonotype occurred a few times. The chain recombines TRBV20-1 with TRBJ2-2, with D possibly matching TRBD2 (6 bases). The CDR3 loop spans 14 amino acids. Germline values: CDR1 DFQATT, CDR2 SNEGSKA (reference sequence). The CDR3 spells CSVPLAISTGELFF. In DNA form, the CDR3 reads TGCAGCGTACCACTAGCCATCTCCACCGGGGAGCTGTTTTTT.

This clonotype was recorded at least ten times. The chain recombines TRBV4-3 with TRBJ1-6; possibly TRBD1 for D (5 bases). Trimming stripped 0 bases from V and 6 bases from J, with 15 bases between. This CDR3 contains 17 residues. Per germline, CDR1 LGHNA and CDR2 YSLEER. For the CDR3, the DNA is TGCGCCAGCAGCCAAGATGGGGGTGGAGGGAGTAATTCACCCCTCCACTTT. This translates into CASSQDGGGGSNSPLHF.

This clonotype was observed a handful of times. The chain carries TRBV7-9 and TRBJ2-3; 8 nucleotides align to TRBD2. The junction had 5 bases not matched to a gene; V was cut back by 5 bases and J by 4 bases. Germline V gives CDR1 SEHNR, CDR2 FQNEAQ (reference sequence). The CDR3 runs to 14 residues. The CDR3 DNA reads TGTGCCAGCAGCCCCGGGGGGGCTCCAGATACGCAGTATTTT. Its protein product is CASSPGGAPDTQYF.

This clonotype was seen many times. This rearrangement joins TRBV12-3 or TRBV12-4 to TRBJ2-3, with TRBD2 matching over 7 bases. The trim removed 6 bases at V and 1 base at J, leaving 10 bases unmatched. The CDR3 length is 16 residues. CDR3 protein: CASSSSGGLGTDTQYF. The CDR3 DNA follows: TGTGCCAGCAGCTCCTCGGGGGGACTCGGCACAGATACGCAGTATTTT.

The table lists this clonotype with a few counts. This chain connects TRBV18 to TRBJ2-7; 8 bases map to TRBD2. Germline trimming cut 3 bases from V and 2 bases from J; bases unmatched to any gene: 3. CDR3 length: 14 residues. CDR1 and CDR2 (germline): KGHSH, LQKENI. Written as DNA, the CDR3 is TGTGCCAGCTCACCGGGACTAGAGACCTACGAGCAGTACTTC. Its translation is CASSPGLETYEQYF.

This clonotype appeared a few times. The J gene is TRBJ1-2, the V gene TRBV20-1, with D hard to call. V was trimmed by 3 bases and J by 8 bases, leaving 22 bases between them. Germline CDR1 reads DFQATT; CDR2 reads SNEGSKA (reference sequence). This CDR3 is built from 15 residues. DNA for the CDR3: TGCAGTGCTAGGTCGGACTCTGCGTCTTTTCGAGGCTACACCTTC. It codes for CSARSDSASFRGYTF.

This clonotype was counted a few times. V and J are TRBV6-2 or TRBV6-3 and TRBJ2-1; a weak D match, TRBD1 (5 bases). This CDR3 contains 13 residues. CDR1 and CDR2 (germline): MNHEY, SVGEGT. Trimming left V 4 bases short and J 10 bases short, with 14 bases between. The CDR3 protein is CASSSINRSEQFF. The CDR3 region has the DNA TGTGCCAGCAGTTCCATCAACAGGAGCGAGCAGTTCTTC.

The table lists this clonotype with many counts. The V call is TRBV5-6, the J call TRBJ2-3, with 7 bases that match TRBD2. From germline, CDR1 is SGHDT and CDR2 YYEEEE. J lost 4 bases, V lost 5 bases, and 4 bases had no gene match. The CDR3 extends over 13 amino acids. As DNA, the CDR3 is TGTGCCAGCAGTAACCTAGCGGCAGATACGCAGTATTTT. Protein: CASSNLAADTQYF.

This clonotype was picked up a small number of times. The chain recombines TRBV9 with TRBJ2-7, with TRBD2 identical over 10 bases. V shed 3 bases, J shed 6 bases, and the junction held 12 bases outside the gene matches. Germline V gene sequence: CDR1 SGDLS, CDR2 YYNGEE. This CDR3 spans 16 amino acids. CDR3 protein: CASSGVSGTSDTEQYF. CDR3 sequence (DNA): TGTGCCAGCAGCGGAGTATCCGGGACTAGCGACACCGAGCAGTACTTC.

The sample holds a few counts of this clonotype. The chain has TRBV12-3 or TRBV12-4 and TRBJ2-5, with TRBD1 as a possible D gene (5 bases). This CDR3 is built from 14 residues. V shed 5 bases and J shed 5 bases, with 15 bases lying between them. This chain's CDR3 is CASSLTWGRETQYF. DNA of the CDR3: TGTGCCAGCAGTCTAACTTGGGGCCGGGAGACCCAGTACTTC.

To note about this clonotype: This may be a read error: a much more frequent sequence differs by one nucleotide. The rearrangement uses TRBV9 and TRBJ2-1; no firm D call. Germline-derived CDR1 and CDR2 are SGDLS and YYNGEE. Trimming stripped 2 bases from V and 9 bases from J, with 9 bases between. The CDR3 has 12 residues. In DNA, the CDR3 is TGTGCCAGCAGCGTCGACTTAGGTGAGCAGTTCTTC. Its protein is CASSVDLGEQFF.

This clonotype was counted many times. The CDR3 spells CAISDDPNQPQHF. CDR3 DNA sequence: TGTGCCATCAGTGATGACCCCAATCAGCCCCAGCATTTT. The rearrangement links TRBV10-3 to TRBJ1-5, with unresolved D. Deletions cut 3 bases from V and 3 bases from J, with 6 bases between. Germline CDR1 ENHRY, CDR2 SYGVKD. The CDR3 is 13 amino acids.

This clonotype was seen at least ten times. The chain links TRBV7-9 to TRBJ2-3; D is ambiguous. The CDR3 sequence is 18 residues long. V lost 0 bases and J lost 7, with 23 bases in between. Looked up from germline, CDR1 is SEHNR and CDR2 is FQNEAQ (reference sequence). The CDR3: CASSLASRSTQPTNTQYF. The CDR3 DNA reads as TGTGCCAGCAGCTTAGCGTCGCGTAGCACTCAACCCACCAATACGCAGTATTTT. Full variable domain (outside the CDR3, taken from reference TRBV7-9 and TRBJ2-3): DTGVSQNPRHKITKRGQNVTFRCDPISEHNRLYWYRQTLGQGPEFLTYFQNEAQLEKSRLLSDRFSAERPKGSFSTLEIQRTEQGDSAMYLCASSLASRSTQPTNTQYFGPGTRLTVL.

This clonotype was picked up one time. The chain combines TRBV6-2 or TRBV6-3 with TRBJ1-5; D gene ambiguous. Trimming shortened V by 2 bases and J by 4 bases, and 9 bases separated the two germline ends. The CDR3 has 14 amino acids. CDR1 is MNHEY and CDR2 is SVGEGT in the germline V gene. CDR3 protein: CASSYTLFNQPQHF. In DNA, the CDR3 is TGTGCCAGCAGTTACACTCTATTTAATCAGCCCCAGCATTTT.

This clonotype was observed many times. The V and J genes are TRBV7-2 and TRBJ2-1, with 8 bases fitting TRBD1. Germline values: CDR1 SGHTA, CDR2 FQGNSA. With V trimmed by 3 bases and J by 2 bases, 3 bases remained unmatched. This CDR3 is 15 amino acids long. The CDR3 protein is CASSFGQGPYNEQFF. The CDR3 bases are TGTGCCAGCAGCTTCGGACAGGGACCCTACAATGAGCAGTTCTTC.

This sequence joins TRBV5-1 and TRBJ2-7; 7 bases agree with TRBD2. V lost 6 bases and J lost 4; bases outside the gene matches: 7. Germline V lookup: CDR1 SGHRS, CDR2 YFSETQ. The CDR3 is 13 residues long. The CDR3 nucleotides are TGCGCCAGCACCCGGGACTACGAGTACGAGCAGTACTTC. The encoded protein is CASTRDYEYEQYF.

There are many counts of this clonotype. The genes are TRBV29-1 and TRBJ2-4; D remains unclear. V lost 4 bases, J lost 6 bases, and 10 bases lay in between. Germline CDR1 and CDR2: SQVTM and ANQGSEA. The CDR3 has 12 residues. The CDR3 DNA reads TGCAGCGTTGGGAACAGCGTAAACATTCAGTACTTC. It encodes CSVGNSVNIQYF. Filled out from reference TRBV29-1 and TRBJ2-4, the complete variable domain reads SAVISQKPSRDICQRGTSLTIQCQVDSQVTMMFWYRQQPGQSLTLIATANQGSEATYESGFVIDKFPISRPNLTFSTLTVSNMSPEDSSIYLCSVGNSVNIQYFGAGTRLSVL.

This clonotype has ten or more counts. The V gene is TRBV5-1, the J gene TRBJ2-3, with 7 bases identical to TRBD1. This CDR3 contains 14 residues. CDR1 SGHRS and CDR2 YFSETQ come from the germline V gene. The J segment lost 2 bases and the V segment lost 5 bases, leaving 5 bases of the junction unmatched. Here the CDR3 DNA reads TGCGCCAGCAGACCGGGACAGTCCACAGATACGCAGTATTTT. Amino acids: CASRPGQSTDTQYF. Full variable domain (remainder filled in from reference TRBV5-1 and TRBJ2-3): KAGVTQTPRYLIKTRGQQVTLSCSPISGHRSVSWYQQTPGQGLQFLFEYFSETQRNKGNFPGRFSGRQFSNSRSEMNVSTLELGDSALYLCASRPGQSTDTQYFGPGTRLTVL.

This clonotype was counted only a few times. The J gene is TRBJ2-5, the V gene TRBV28; 8 nucleotides line up with TRBD1. V lost 7 bases, J lost 2 bases, and 9 bases stayed unmatched. The length of the CDR3 is 15 residues. Germline lookup yields CDR1 MDHEN and CDR2 SYDVKM. CDR3 DNA sequence: TGTGCCAGCATGAGCCACGGGACAGGACAAGAGACCCAGTACTTC. Its translation is CASMSHGTGQETQYF.

V and J are TRBV28 and TRBJ2-1; maybe TRBD1 (5 bases). Trimming pared 11 bases from V and 1 base from J, leaving 12 bases between. Per germline, CDR1 MDHEN and CDR2 SYDVKM. The CDR3 consists of 13 residues. CDR3 in amino acids: CAQQVTSYNEQFF. Written as DNA, the CDR3 is TGTGCCCAACAGGTGACGTCCTACAATGAGCAGTTCTTC.

V and J are TRBV28 and TRBJ2-7, with 7 positions matching TRBD1. Germline CDR1 is MDHEN and CDR2 is SYDVKM. With V trimmed by 6 bases and J by 6 bases, 11 bases remained unmatched. The CDR3 is 14 residues long. The CDR3, as DNA: TGTGCCAGCAGCCTTCAGGGGGTACTGGGCGAGCAGTACTTC. Residues: CASSLQGVLGEQYF.

V gene TRBV20-1 combines with J gene TRBJ1-6; D is unresolved. CDR1 DFQATT and CDR2 SNEGSKA come from the germline V gene (reference sequence). Trimming shortened V by 0 bases and J by 6 bases, and 9 bases separated the two germline ends. This CDR3 region has 14 residues. Here the CDR3 reads CSARDPRTNSPLHF. For the CDR3, the DNA is TGCAGTGCTAGAGATCCTAGAACTAATTCACCCCTCCACTTT.

This clonotype was seen ten or more times. The rearrangement links TRBV6-5 to TRBJ2-4, with 10 bases identical to TRBD1. CDR3 length equals 17 residues. The germline gives CDR1 MNHEY, CDR2 SVGAGI. The V segment lost 4 bases and the J segment 0 bases; nucleotides outside the gene matches: 6. CDR3 residues: CASSSGDRGIAKNIQYF. The CDR3 nucleotides are TGTGCCAGCAGTTCCGGGGACAGGGGTATAGCCAAAAACATTCAGTACTTC.

The sample holds a few counts of this clonotype. This chain joins TRBV20-1 and TRBJ2-4, with D possibly called TRBD1 or TRBD2 (5 bases each). CDR3 length: 14 amino acids. The V end lost 3 bases, the J end lost 0 bases, and 9 bases lay between the germline ends. In germline, CDR1 is DFQATT, CDR2 SNEGSKA (reference sequence). The CDR3 sequence is CSASEGIAKNIQYF. The CDR3 bases are TGCAGTGCTAGCGAGGGGATAGCCAAAAACATTCAGTACTTC.

This sequence joins TRBV25-1 and TRBJ2-1; 9 bases are a match to TRBD2. Losses at the gene ends were 4 bases for V and 0 bases for J; bases not matched to a gene: 10. Germline assignment: CDR1 MGHDK and CDR2 SYGVNS. This CDR3 is 18 amino acids long. For the CDR3, the DNA is TGTGCCAGCAGTGGCTCAAGACTAGCGGAGGCCTCCTACAATGAGCAGTTCTTC. Its protein is CASSGSRLAEASYNEQFF.